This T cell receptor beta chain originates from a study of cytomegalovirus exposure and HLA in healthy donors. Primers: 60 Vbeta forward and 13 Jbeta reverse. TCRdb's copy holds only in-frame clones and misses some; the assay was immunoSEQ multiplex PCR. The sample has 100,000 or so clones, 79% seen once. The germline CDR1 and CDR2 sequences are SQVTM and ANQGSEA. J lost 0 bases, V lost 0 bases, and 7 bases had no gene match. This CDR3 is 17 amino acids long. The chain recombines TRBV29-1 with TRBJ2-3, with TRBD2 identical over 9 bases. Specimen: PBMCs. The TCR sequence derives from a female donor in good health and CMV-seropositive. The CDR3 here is CSVEDDVTSGSTDTQYF. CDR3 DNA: TGCAGCGTTGAAGATGATGTGACTAGCGGAAGCACAGATACGCAGTATTTT.